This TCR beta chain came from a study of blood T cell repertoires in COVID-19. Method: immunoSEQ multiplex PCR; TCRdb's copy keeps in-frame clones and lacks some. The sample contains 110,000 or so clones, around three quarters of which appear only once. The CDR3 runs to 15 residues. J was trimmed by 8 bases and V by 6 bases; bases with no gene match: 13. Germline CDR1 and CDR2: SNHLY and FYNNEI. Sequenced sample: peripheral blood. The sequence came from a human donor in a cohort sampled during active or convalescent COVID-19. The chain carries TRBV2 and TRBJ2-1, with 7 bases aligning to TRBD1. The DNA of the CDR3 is TGTGCCAGCAGCTCAGCCGGGACAGCTTCCCATGAGCAGTTCTTC. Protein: CASSSAGTASHEQFF.